The clone carrying this TCR beta chain was picked up many times. The antigen is not known. V lost 0 bases and J 0 bases, leaving 13 bases between the germline ends. This CDR3 is 17 amino acids long. Germline CDR1 is SGHRS and CDR2 is YFSETQ. The data belong to a study of regulatory T cells in long-lasting Graves disease. Points from the study as a whole: Persistent disease exhibited a predilection for TRBV28, TRBJ1-2 and TRBJ2-5. Sample size was small, which may have lowered accuracy.

Time point reported: newly diagnosed GD, antithyroid drugs for less than 3 months. The TCR library was made from RNA that had been extracted from PBMCs in TRIzol. Building of the TCR beta libraries involved iRepertoire HTBI primers and Arm-PCR of CDR3 regions. MiXCR, applied by TCRdb to the multiplex PCR reads, yields one record per CDR3 protein. In the table there are roughly 380,000 distinct CDR3 sequences, over 15% of which are singletons. These data also formed part of another study, on T cells in Graves' hyperthyroidism and ophthalmopathy. That work contributes: Most thyroid clonotypes with frequency above 0.001 were detected in blood. Median prediction lead before ophthalmopathy onset was 6.5 months with the model.

The source is a middle-aged man with Graves disease. The genes are TRBV5-1 and TRBJ2-1; tentatively, D is TRBD2 (7 bases). This sample comprised peripheral blood mononuclear cells (PBMCs), obtained at new diagnosis, from a patient treated with antithyroid drugs. The CDR3 loop is CASSLGRGPSSYNEQFF. The CDR3 DNA is TGCGCCAGCAGCTTGGGGCGGGGGCCCAGCTCCTACAATGAGCAGTTCTTC.